This TCR beta chain was observed in a study of T cell responses to AZD1222 COVID-19 vaccine. This CDR3 is 15 amino acids long. V shed 10 bases and J 7 bases; nucleotides not matched to a gene: 17. Germline loops: CDR1 SGHRS, CDR2 YFSETQ. TCRdb's copy holds only in-frame clones and misses some; the assay was immunoSEQ multiplex PCR. The sample yields 75,000 to 95,000 clones, 70% to 90% seen once. Sample: peripheral blood, taken on day 0 of AZD1222 vaccination. The J gene is TRBJ1-5, the V gene TRBV5-1; 7 nucleotides agree with TRBD1. This TCR derives from an adult in good health. CDR3 amino acids: CAGTGEVRGYQPQHF. The CDR3 DNA is TGCGCCGGTACAGGGGAGGTGAGGGGATACCAGCCCCAGCATTTT.